These T cell receptor beta chains were read from a single sample in a study of CD8 T cells in ankylosing spondylitis. From the 5' RACE reads, TCRdb called clonotypes with MiXCR, one entry per CDR3 protein. The top ten clones hold roughly 7.2% of a sample with over 110,000 distinct CDR3 sequences, more than 7% of them seen once. Sequencing was carried out using synovial fluid, either unsorted or a sorted T cell fraction (not recorded which). These receptors all stem from a male donor with ankylosing spondylitis. Each CDR3 is given without its conserved first and last residue. D genes are given only for firm matches.

D	V	J	length	CDR3
-	TRBV20-1	TRBJ1-6	15	SAHRVEGFSYNSPLH
TRBD1	TRBV7-8	TRBJ2-7	15	ASTIKVRSGGTYEQY
-	TRBV7-2	TRBJ1-1	11	ASSFTRDTEAF
-	TRBV25-1	TRBJ1-1	15	ASSEFPAGWLGTEAF
TRBD2	TRBV5-1	TRBJ2-1	14	ASSPDGGTGGQKQF
TRBD2	TRBV11-1	TRBJ2-7	12	ASSPQRGAYEQY
-	TRBV5-5	TRBJ2-1	11	ASSSRSYNEQF
TRBD1	TRBV20-1	TRBJ2-7	12	SARRQGVPYEQY
-	TRBV7-2	TRBJ2-7	13	ASSPTTTYTYEQY
-	TRBV20-1	TRBJ1-1	10	SGRQGFGEAF
-	TRBV20-1	TRBJ2-3	12	SADSGEVADTQY
-	TRBV27	TRBJ2-5	11	ASSSRFGETQY
TRBD1	TRBV7-3	TRBJ1-2	12	ASSPSGGRDGYT
-	TRBV7-2	TRBJ1-6	11	ASSPGPNSPLH
-	TRBV7-8	TRBJ2-6	14	ASSLPGFSGANVLT
-	TRBV7-2	TRBJ2-4	12	ASSPNLSKNIQY
-	TRBV20-1	TRBJ1-2	11	SARSPDSYGYT
-	TRBV7-9	TRBJ2-2	13	ASSSPGAEDGELF
TRBD2	TRBV6-2/TRBV6-3	TRBJ2-1	13	ASTLAGSPYNEQF
TRBD1	TRBV6-1	TRBJ2-5	12	ASTPDRGFRTQY
-	TRBV20-1	TRBJ2-3	13	SARGPRGSTDTQY
-	TRBV9	TRBJ2-3	12	ASSVQQALGPQY
-	TRBV20-1	TRBJ2-1	15	SARDPRPFSSYNEQF
TRBD2	TRBV20-1	TRBJ2-7	12	SARATSGAYEQY
-	TRBV30	TRBJ2-1	11	AWRDGSYNEQF
-	TRBV7-2	TRBJ2-7	15	ASSLHGPEAETYEQY
-	TRBV2	TRBJ1-2	11	ASTPARDYGYT